The 25 T cell receptor beta chains below were found in one sample sequenced in a study of cytomegalovirus exposure and HLA in healthy donors. Researchers ran the PCR with 60 Vbeta and 13 Jbeta primers. The method was immunoSEQ multiplex PCR; TCRdb's version includes in-frame clones alone and lacks a portion of them. The top ten hold roughly 2.6% of the sample, which has 90,000 to 120,000 clones, around three quarters seen once. Input material: PBMCs. These receptors all come from a man aged 50 or older in good health and CMV-seropositive.

The genes are TRBV19 and TRBJ1-6, with D perhaps TRBD1 (6 bases). The CDR3 spans 15 residues. Germline V CDR1 and CDR2: LNHDA, SQIVND (reference sequence). Trimming pared 2 bases from V and 7 bases from J, leaving 12 bases between. CDR3 bases: TGTGCCAGTAGTATACAGGGGCTTGGAAATTCACCCCTCCACTTT. Its translation is CASSIQGLGNSPLHF.

The chain carries TRBV7-2 and TRBJ2-7; no reliable D call. Between the trimmed V and J ends, which lost 1 base and 2 bases, there was a span of 12 bases. In germline, CDR1 is SGHTA, CDR2 FQGNSA. The CDR3 runs to 15 residues. Here the CDR3 DNA reads TGTGCCAGCAGCTTAGTCTGGAGCCGAACCTACGAGCAGTACTTC. Translated: CASSLVWSRTYEQYF.

This clone was seen a handful of times. The rearrangement uses TRBV6-1 and TRBJ1-4, with a possible D match to TRBD1 (5 bases). This CDR3 has 14 amino acids. Trimming left V 8 bases short and J 4 bases short, with 14 bases between. CDR1 is MNHNS and CDR2 is SASEGT in the germline V gene. In DNA form, the CDR3 reads TGTGCCAGCTTCGCAAGGGGTCTTAATGAAAAACTGTTTTTT. Amino acid sequence: CASFARGLNEKLFF.

The chain uses TRBV5-1 and TRBJ2-3, with TRBD2 matching over 12 bases. Germline V gene sequence: CDR1 SGHRS, CDR2 YFSETQ. The CDR3 is 18 residues long. V lost 0 bases to trimming and J lost 10 bases; unmatched junction nucleotides: 15. In DNA form, the CDR3 reads TGCGCCAGCAGCTTGGTTGGGCTAGCGGGGGGGCCGCACTTCGCGCAGTATTTT. Translated: CASSLVGLAGGPHFAQYF. Full variable domain (outside the CDR3, taken from reference TRBV5-1 and TRBJ2-3): KAGVTQTPRYLIKTRGQQVTLSCSPISGHRSVSWYQQTPGQGLQFLFEYFSETQRNKGNFPGRFSGRQFSNSRSEMNVSTLELGDSALYLCASSLVGLAGGPHFAQYFGPGTRLTVL.

The table lists this clone with a few counts. The genes are TRBV12-5 and TRBJ2-7; TRBD1 matches 10 bases. The CDR3 is 15 amino acids. V dropped 8 bases and J dropped 5; count of bases not matched to a gene: 12. CDR1 is LGHNT and CDR2 is FRNRAP in the germline V gene. The CDR3 spells CASSGTGASGDEQYF. The CDR3 DNA reads TGTGCTAGTTCCGGGACAGGGGCTTCCGGGGACGAGCAGTACTTC.

The J gene is TRBJ1-2, the V gene TRBV9; 8 positions match TRBD1. The CDR3 totals 16 residues. Germline loops: CDR1 SGDLS, CDR2 YYNGEE. Trimming at V came to 4 bases and at J to 8 bases, leaving 16 bases not matched to a gene. The CDR3 DNA reads TGTGCCAGCAGCTCCCTGGGACAGGCGACAATTAGGGGCTACACCTTC. This codes for CASSSLGQATIRGYTF.

J is TRBJ1-5 and V is TRBV28; the match to TRBD1 covers 10 bases. The CDR3 has 16 amino acids. Germline trimming cut 6 bases from V and 7 bases from J; bases unmatched to any gene: 12. Germline loops: CDR1 MDHEN, CDR2 SYDVKM. The CDR3 DNA sequence: TGTGCCAGCAGGCACGGGACAGGGGCTCGGAGACAGCCCCAGCATTTT. This translates into CASRHGTGARRQPQHF.

V is TRBV30 and J is TRBJ2-2; D call uncertain. This CDR3 comprises 11 residues. Germline CDR1 and CDR2: GTSNPN and SVGIG (reference sequence). With 4 bases removed from V and 3 bases from J, the gap between germline ends came to 3 bases. The CDR3 coding sequence is TGTGCCTGGACTTACACCGGGGAGCTGTTTTTT. Translating it yields CAWTYTGELFF.

V and J are TRBV4-2 and TRBJ1-2, with a tentative D call TRBD1 (6 bases). The CDR3 covers 18 residues. CDR1 and CDR2 from the germline V gene are LGHNA and YNFKEQ. The V and J ends lost 0 bases and 4 bases respectively, with 21 bases between them. The CDR3 here is CASSQDQGGLGIGYGYTF. CDR3 DNA sequence: TGTGCCAGCAGCCAAGATCAAGGGGGTTTAGGAATTGGCTATGGCTACACCTTC.

The chain combines TRBV2 with TRBJ1-6, with D unresolved. Trimming shortened V by 6 bases and J by 10 bases, and 13 bases separated the two germline ends. Germline V CDR1 and CDR2: SNHLY, FYNNEI. The CDR3 totals 13 residues. Here the CDR3 reads CASREGFGSPLHF. Here the CDR3 DNA reads TGTGCCAGCAGGGAGGGATTCGGGTCACCCCTCCACTTT.

V usage is TRBV19 and J usage is TRBJ2-2; D may be TRBD1 (6 bases). Trimming removed 7 bases at V and 3 bases at J, with 21 bases between. Germline V gene lookup returns CDR1 LNHDA and CDR2 SQIVND (reference sequence). The CDR3 sequence is 17 residues long. CDR3 bases: TGTGCCAGTACCCCCCCGGGGCAGGGGCCTTACACCGGGGAGCTGTTTTTT. It codes for CASTPPGQGPYTGELFF.

The V gene is TRBV5-4, the J gene TRBJ2-3; 11 bases line up with TRBD2. V lost 7 bases and J lost 3; bases outside the gene matches: 7. Per the germline V gene, CDR1 is SGHNT and CDR2 is YYREEE (reference sequence). This CDR3 comprises 15 residues. CDR3 sequence (DNA): TGTGCCAGCGGAATAGCGGGGGGGCGAACAGATACGCAGTATTTT. This gives the protein CASGIAGGRTDTQYF.

The rearrangement uses TRBV30 and TRBJ1-1; D is uncertain. The CDR3 sequence is 15 residues long. V lost 2 bases and J 1 base, leaving 14 bases between the germline ends. CDR1 GTSNPN and CDR2 SVGIG come from the germline V gene (reference sequence). This CDR3 is CAWSTGNLGNTEAFF. Written as DNA, the CDR3 is TGTGCCTGGAGTACGGGGAACCTTGGGAACACTGAAGCTTTCTTT.

The chain has TRBV7-9 and TRBJ1-2; 7 nucleotides agree with TRBD1. Germline loops: CDR1 SEHNR, CDR2 FQNEAQ (reference sequence). This CDR3 has 18 amino acids. V lost 5 bases, J lost 8 bases, and 23 bases stayed unmatched. CDR3 DNA sequence: TGTGCCAGCAGCCTCGAACACCCCGGACAGGCACCCTGGGGAGGCTACACCTTC. It codes for CASSLEHPGQAPWGGYTF.

The rearrangement links TRBV15 to TRBJ1-2, with D maybe TRBD1 (6 bases). Deletions cut 0 bases from V and 8 bases from J, with 13 bases between. CDR1 LNHNV and CDR2 YYDKDF come from the germline V gene (reference sequence). The CDR3 covers 14 residues. In nucleotides, the CDR3 is TGTGCCACCAGCAGAGATCGAAAAGGGGGAGGCTACACCTTC. Its translation: CATSRDRKGGGYTF.

This clone was detected only once. The chain uses TRBV5-1 and TRBJ2-3, with 10 nucleotides matching TRBD2. The V gene end was trimmed by 3 bases and the J gene end by 0 bases; junction bases not matched to a gene: 4. The CDR3 sequence is 16 residues long. The germline V gene encodes CDR1 SGHRS and CDR2 YFSETQ. CDR3 sequence reads: CASSSTSGISTDTQYF. In nucleotides, the CDR3 is TGCGCCAGCAGCTCAACTAGCGGGATAAGCACAGATACGCAGTATTTT.

This clone was counted a single time. The chain recombines TRBV27 with TRBJ2-7; D possibly corresponds to TRBD2 (6 bases). The V end was cut by 2 bases, the J end by 6 bases, with 14 bases between. The germline gives CDR1 MNHEY, CDR2 SMNVEV (reference sequence). The length of the CDR3 is 14 residues. CDR3 sequence (DNA): TGTGCCAGCAGTTTACGGGGGTTGGGCGGCGAGCAGTACTTC. It yields the protein CASSLRGLGGEQYF.

The chain employs TRBV19 and TRBJ1-6; the D is unclear. This CDR3 is built from 13 residues. Trimming removed 3 bases at V and 6 bases at J, with 6 bases between. The germline CDR1 and CDR2 sequences are LNHDA and SQIVND (reference sequence). This chain's CDR3 is CASSIEVNSPLHF. The CDR3 nucleotides are TGTGCCAGTAGTATTGAGGTTAATTCACCCCTCCACTTT. Full variable domain (remainder filled in from reference TRBV19 and TRBJ1-6): DGGITQSPKYLFRKEGQNVTLSCEQNLNHDAMYWYRQDPGQGLRLIYYSQIVNDFQKGDIAEGYSVSREKKESFPLTVTSAQKNPTAFYLCASSIEVNSPLHFGNGTRLTVT.

V usage is TRBV29-1 and J usage is TRBJ2-5; D is uncertain. The CDR3 has 16 residues. The germline V and J ends were trimmed by 0 bases and 0 bases, with 14 bases remaining between them. Germline CDR1 is SQVTM and CDR2 is ANQGSEA. The CDR3 DNA follows: TGCAGCGTTGAAGATCGAGTTAGATTAGACCAAGAGACCCAGTACTTC. Amino acid sequence: CSVEDRVRLDQETQYF.

This chain joins TRBV7-2 and TRBJ2-5; D call uncertain. Per germline, CDR1 SGHTA and CDR2 FQGNSA. The CDR3 contains 13 residues. V shed 4 bases and J shed 3 bases, with 9 bases lying between them. The CDR3 sequence is CASSSRREETQYF. The CDR3 DNA follows: TGTGCCAGCAGCTCTAGACGGGAAGAGACCCAGTACTTC.

This clone appeared a single time. The V and J genes are TRBV5-1 and TRBJ1-4; TRBD1 matches at 10 bases. This CDR3 has 15 residues. The V gene's germline CDR1 is SGHRS and CDR2 YFSETQ. Trimming removed 6 bases from V and 8 bases from J; junction bases left unmatched: 10. The CDR3 here is CASTPAGTGEEKLFF. CDR3 in DNA: TGCGCCAGCACCCCGGCCGGGACAGGGGAAGAAAAACTGTTTTTT.

J is TRBJ1-1 and V is TRBV6-5; 8 nucleotides align to TRBD1. Trimming removed 5 bases from V and 8 bases from J; junction bases left unmatched: 7. Germline V gene lookup returns CDR1 MNHEY and CDR2 SVGAGI. This CDR3 has 13 residues. The chain's CDR3 is CASSQVAGGEAFF. DNA for the CDR3: TGTGCCAGCAGTCAAGTGGCAGGGGGCGAAGCTTTCTTT.

This clone has a handful of counts. The chain couples TRBV5-4 to TRBJ2-5; D may be TRBD1 (5 bases). Germline values: CDR1 SGHNT, CDR2 YYREEE (reference sequence). V lost 0 bases and J 3 bases, leaving 12 bases between the germline ends. The CDR3 is 15 amino acids. Here the CDR3 DNA reads TGTGCCAGCAGCTTGGTAACGGACACCAAAGAGACCCAGTACTTC. Protein: CASSLVTDTKETQYF.

This clone was observed a few times. The chain combines TRBV9 with TRBJ2-5; D remains ambiguous. The CDR3 totals 15 residues. With 0 bases removed from V and 4 bases from J, the gap between germline ends came to 13 bases. Germline V CDR1 and CDR2: SGDLS, YYNGEE. The CDR3, as DNA: TGTGCCAGCAGCGTAGACAGATTCAGCCCAGAGACCCAGTACTTC. This translates into CASSVDRFSPETQYF.

Only a few counts were recorded for this clone. V is TRBV6-5 and J is TRBJ1-2; 10 bases are shared with TRBD1. Trimming cost V 4 bases and J 2 bases; bases outside gene matches: 4. Germline lookup yields CDR1 MNHEY and CDR2 SVGAGI. This CDR3 region has 15 residues. CDR3 region: CASSSDRGRNYGYTF. CDR3 coding DNA: TGTGCCAGCAGTTCTGACAGGGGGCGAAACTATGGCTACACCTTC.